Below, 22 T cell receptor beta chains from the same sample are listed, as sequenced in a study of beta chain features in type 1 diabetes. What these receptors recognize is not known. The authors reverse transcribed all of the isolated RNA, so sequencing captured expressed TCRB transcripts. Clones were sequenced by immunoSEQ multiplex PCR, and TCRdb holds only the in-frame ones, with some missing. Here the sample spans 500,000 to 650,000 clones, roughly 12% being singletons. General observations from the study: TCRB CDR3s from Type 1 diabetes patients were moderately but significantly shorter in all four CD4+ subsets.

Sequencing was done on a sample of naive CD4+ T cells from blood. The source is a man aged 30 to 45 with type 1 diabetes.

The chain joins TRBV13 to TRBJ1-5; tentatively, D is TRBD1 (6 bases). The CDR3 consists of 18 residues. From germline, CDR1 is PRHDT and CDR2 FYEKMQ (reference sequence). V was pared by 0 bases and J by 1 base, with 16 bases between. CDR3 amino acids: CASSLGGGLSYSNQPQHF. DNA of the CDR3: TGTGCCAGCAGCTTAGGAGGGGGGTTGAGTTACAGCAATCAGCCCCAGCATTTT. Based on the CDR3 plus reference TRBV13 and TRBJ1-5, the full variable domain is AAGVIQSPRHLIKEKRETATLKCYPIPRHDTVYWYQQGPGQDPQFLISFYEKMQSDKGSIPDRFSAQQFSDYHSELNMSSLELGDSALYFCASSLGGGLSYSNQPQHFGDGTRLSIL.

This clone was counted a few times. The rearrangement uses TRBV28 and TRBJ2-1; TRBD2 aligns across 11 bases. Germline V gene lookup returns CDR1 MDHEN and CDR2 SYDVKM. This CDR3 has 15 residues. V dropped 6 bases and J dropped 4; count of bases not matched to a gene: 5. The CDR3, as DNA: TGTGCCAGCAGAAATAGCGGGGGGGCTTACAATGAGCAGTTCTTC. Translation gives CASRNSGGAYNEQFF.

As concerns this clone: A junction end diverges from the germline sequence, so it may reflect a read error. The chain has TRBV4-3 and TRBJ1-2, with D hard to call. The CDR3 runs 12 residues. Germline CDR1 is LGHNA and CDR2 is YSLEER. In DNA form, the CDR3 reads TGCGCCAGCAGCCAAGAAGTCAACGCGTTGTATTTC. Residues: CASSQEVNALYF.

This chain connects TRBV18 to TRBJ1-5, with D possibly matching TRBD1 (6 bases). The ends were cut back, 4 bases at V and 3 bases at J, with 10 bases in the middle. In germline, CDR1 is KGHSH, CDR2 LQKENI. The CDR3 sequence is 14 residues long. CDR3 DNA sequence: TGTGCCAGCTCACTACAGGGAGACAATCAGCCCCAGCATTTT. As protein: CASSLQGDNQPQHF. Drawing the rest from reference TRBV18 and TRBJ1-5, the complete variable domain is NAGVMQNPRHLVRRRGQEARLRCSPMKGHSHVYWYRQLPEEGLKFMVYLQKENIIDESGMPKERFSAEFPKEGPSILRIQQVVRGDSAAYFCASSLQGDNQPQHFGDGTRLSIL.

This clone was found a few times. This rearrangement joins TRBV5-6 to TRBJ1-3, with D hard to call. The V gene lost 2 bases and the J gene lost 0 bases, with 15 bases spanning the gap. The CDR3 is 17 amino acids. Germline V gene lookup returns CDR1 SGHDT and CDR2 YYEEEE. CDR3 DNA: TGTGCCAGCAGCTTATCCTCGCGGTTTTACTCTGGAAACACCATATATTTT. Its translation: CASSLSSRFYSGNTIYF. The full variable domain, its missing parts supplied by reference TRBV5-6 and TRBJ1-3, is DAGVTQSPTHLIKTRGQQVTLRCSPKSGHDTVSWYQQALGQGPQFIFQYYEEEERQRGNFPDRFSGHQFPNYSSELNVNALLLGDSALYLCASSLSSRFYSGNTIYFGEGSWLTVV.

This clone was seen more than once but under ten times. At the DNA level, this CDR3 is encoded by other sequences in the same sample as well. The chain recombines TRBV29-1 with TRBJ1-2, with 8 nucleotides matching TRBD1. This CDR3 contains 12 residues. V was clipped by 6 bases and J by 8 bases; unmatched bases: 8. Germline values: CDR1 SQVTM, CDR2 ANQGSEA. The CDR3 DNA follows: TGCAGCGTGGGCGGACAGGGTTACGGCTACACCTTC. This gives the protein CSVGGQGYGYTF.

The sample holds a few counts of this clone. CDR3 amino acids: CSVGETYEQYF. CDR3 nucleotides: TGCAGCGTTGGGGAAACCTACGAGCAGTACTTC. The chain couples TRBV29-1 to TRBJ2-7; no firm D call. The CDR3 length is 11 residues. The V and J ends lost 4 bases and 2 bases respectively, with 6 bases between them. Per germline, CDR1 SQVTM and CDR2 ANQGSEA.

V is TRBV5-1 and J is TRBJ2-1; TRBD1 agrees at 7 bases. The germline V gene encodes CDR1 SGHRS and CDR2 YFSETQ. V lost 0 bases and J lost 9; bases outside the gene matches: 9. The length of the CDR3 is 15 residues. The CDR3 loop is CASSLAGQWVGEQFF. The CDR3 nucleotides are TGCGCCAGCAGCTTGGCGGGACAGTGGGTGGGTGAGCAGTTCTTC. Combining the CDR3 with reference TRBV5-1 and TRBJ2-1 gives the whole variable domain KAGVTQTPRYLIKTRGQQVTLSCSPISGHRSVSWYQQTPGQGLQFLFEYFSETQRNKGNFPGRFSGRQFSNSRSEMNVSTLELGDSALYLCASSLAGQWVGEQFFGPGTRLTVL.

Only a few counts were recorded for this clone. The chain has TRBV9 and TRBJ2-1; tentatively, D is TRBD1 (6 bases). Per germline, CDR1 SGDLS and CDR2 YYNGEE. There are 15 residues in the CDR3. The V gene lost 3 bases and the J gene lost 6 bases, with 16 bases spanning the gap. CDR3 region: CASSGAQGGSNEQFF. In DNA form, the CDR3 reads TGTGCCAGCAGCGGCGCACAGGGCGGGTCCAATGAGCAGTTCTTC.

Only a few counts were recorded for this clone. The V call is TRBV6-5, the J call TRBJ2-1, with D possibly being TRBD1 or TRBD2 (5 bases each). V was cut by 4 bases and J by 4 bases, with 11 bases left in between. The CDR3 covers 14 residues. Germline CDR1 and CDR2: MNHEY and SVGAGI. CDR3 amino acids: CASSFTEGYNEQFF. CDR3 nucleotides: TGTGCCAGCAGTTTTACAGAGGGGTACAATGAGCAGTTCTTC.

With respect to this clone: Other nucleotide sequences in the sample specify the same CDR3. The V call is TRBV2, the J call TRBJ2-5, with 10 positions matching TRBD2. Trimming took 3 bases from V and 4 from J; bases not matched to a gene: 5. The CDR3 has 15 residues. Germline CDR1 reads SNHLY; CDR2 reads FYNNEI. The CDR3 sequence: CASSDQRGGRETQYF. CDR3 nucleotides: TGTGCCAGCAGTGACCAGCGGGGGGGCCGAGAGACCCAGTACTTC.

This clone was observed a handful of times. V gene TRBV19 combines with J gene TRBJ2-2, with D possibly being TRBD1 or TRBD2 (5 bases each). The CDR3 length is 16 residues. V shed 3 bases and J shed 1 base, with 12 bases lying between them. The germline gives CDR1 LNHDA, CDR2 SQIVND (reference sequence). The CDR3 loop reads CASSIVGTLNTGELFF. In nucleotides, the CDR3 is TGTGCCAGTAGTATTGTGGGGACGCTGAACACCGGGGAGCTGTTTTTT.

This chain connects TRBV4-1 to TRBJ1-2; the D is unclear. Germline-derived CDR1 and CDR2 are MGHRA and YSYEKL. Trimming pared 0 bases from V and 4 bases from J, leaving 12 bases between. The CDR3 has 15 amino acids. CDR3 in DNA: TGCGCCAGCAGCCAAGATAGGGCGGCCCTCTATGGCTACACCTTC. Protein sequence: CASSQDRAALYGYTF.

This chain connects TRBV7-2 to TRBJ1-5; D ambiguous. The CDR3 sequence is 13 residues long. V shed 1 base and J shed 5 bases, with 6 bases lying between them. Germline CDR1 reads SGHTA; CDR2 reads FQGNSA. The CDR3 reads CASSLGVHQPQHF. The CDR3 DNA sequence: TGTGCCAGCAGCTTAGGCGTTCATCAGCCCCAGCATTTT.

V usage is TRBV2 and J usage is TRBJ1-6, with D hard to call. Germline V gives CDR1 SNHLY, CDR2 FYNNEI. The CDR3 sequence is 14 residues long. V was clipped by 4 bases and J by 7 bases, with 11 bases between them. The CDR3, as DNA: TGTGCCAGCAGTGTTGTCTTCAGCAATTCACCCCTCCACTTT. As protein: CASSVVFSNSPLHF.

There are a few counts of this clone. The rearrangement uses TRBV30 and TRBJ2-1, with 12 positions matching TRBD1. The CDR3 length is 15 residues. V lost 4 bases, J lost 12 bases, and 13 bases stayed unmatched. The germline V gene has CDR1 GTSNPN and CDR2 SVGIG (reference sequence). This CDR3 is CAWNTGQGALRWQFF. The CDR3 bases are TGTGCCTGGAACACGGGACAGGGGGCACTTAGGTGGCAGTTCTTC.

This clone was seen only a few times. The genes are TRBV5-1 and TRBJ2-1; TRBD2 aligns across 10 bases. Germline V gives CDR1 SGHRS, CDR2 YFSETQ. The junction had 1 base not matched to a gene; V was cut back by 0 bases and J by 1 base. The CDR3 length is 16 residues. In DNA, the CDR3 is TGCGCCAGCAGCTTGGAACTAGCGGGGTCCTACAATGAGCAGTTCTTC. It encodes CASSLELAGSYNEQFF.

This rearrangement joins TRBV7-9 to TRBJ2-1, with D uncertain. Looked up from germline, CDR1 is SEHNR and CDR2 is FQNEAQ (reference sequence). V lost 3 bases and J 8 bases, leaving 5 bases between the germline ends. CDR3 length equals 11 residues. The CDR3 here is CASSLEHEQFF. CDR3 DNA: TGTGCCAGCAGCTTGGAGCATGAGCAGTTCTTC.

The rearrangement joins TRBV25-1 to TRBJ2-3, with D perhaps assigned TRBD1 or TRBD2 (6 bases each). Trimming stripped 10 bases from V and 4 bases from J, with 12 bases between. Looked up from germline, CDR1 is MGHDK and CDR2 is SYGVNS. This CDR3 is 12 amino acids long. CDR3 region: CAIRGAADTQYF. The CDR3, as DNA: TGTGCCATTAGGGGGGCCGCAGATACGCAGTATTTT.

The gene calls are TRBV15 and TRBJ1-2; D is perhaps TRBD1 (5 bases). The CDR3 loop spans 15 amino acids. V lost 0 bases and J lost 4, with 12 bases in between. The V gene's germline CDR1 is LNHNV and CDR2 YYDKDF (reference sequence). The CDR3 is CATSRDGGNPYGYTF. CDR3 nucleotide sequence: TGTGCCACCAGCAGAGATGGGGGAAACCCCTATGGCTACACCTTC.

This clone was counted between two and nine times. J is TRBJ1-4 and V is TRBV28; no clear D. Germline CDR1 and CDR2: MDHEN and SYDVKM. V shed 3 bases and J shed 7 bases, with 12 bases lying between them. The CDR3 contains 14 residues. The CDR3 is CASSFGEGSEKLFF. The CDR3 DNA reads TGTGCCAGCAGTTTCGGGGAGGGCAGTGAAAAACTGTTTTTT.

This clone was detected a few times. Other DNA sequences in this specimen translate into the identical CDR3. Here the CDR3 reads CASSSRGNTEAFF. The CDR3 bases are TGTGCCAGCAGTTCTAGGGGGAACACTGAAGCTTTCTTT. The chain is built from TRBV6-5 and TRBJ1-1, with a possible D match to TRBD1 (5 bases). There are 13 residues in the CDR3. CDR1 and CDR2 (germline): MNHEY, SVGAGI. Trimming took 4 bases from V and 1 from J, leaving 7 bases between them.